These T cell receptor beta chains were read from a single sample in a study of CD8+ T cells in alopecia areata. The table came from immunoSEQ multiplex PCR; TCRdb's copy has only in-frame clones and leaves some out. This sample carries 90,000 to 150,000 clones, more than 45% of them seen once, and the ten largest clones take 0.45% to 0.5%. The source was CD4+ T cells sorted from blood, collected at week 4, from a patient treated with tofacitinib. These receptor sequences come from a human donor with alopecia areata. Each CDR3 is given with its conserved first and last residue. A D gene is named only where the DNA matches it firmly. Clone size is given for some rows only: seen once, a few or many times, or a class if the clone is expanded.

V	D	size	J	CDR3	DNA
TRBV27	.	few	TRBJ1-1	CASTTARNTEAFF	TGTGCCAGCACCACCGCCCGCAACACTGAAGCTTTCTTT
TRBV15	.	.	TRBJ2-7	CATSRAGTVNEQYF	TGTGCCACCAGCAGAGCCGGGACTGTTAACGAGCAGTACTTC
TRBV6-1	TRBD2	few	TRBJ2-3	CASSENGGVNTQYF	TGTGCCAGCAGTGAAAACGGGGGGGTCAATACGCAGTATTTT
TRBV27	.	once	TRBJ1-2	CASSMTGYGYTF	TGTGCCAGCAGTATGACAGGATATGGCTACACCTTC
TRBV7-2	TRBD2	once	TRBJ2-7	CASSLGLAELYEQYF	TGTGCCAGCAGCTTGGGACTAGCGGAGCTCTACGAGCAGTACTTC
TRBV6-5	.	.	TRBJ2-2	CASSPPQRSGELFF	TGTGCCAGCAGCCCCCCCCAAAGGTCCGGGGAGCTGTTTTTT
TRBV5-1	.	few	TRBJ2-5	CASSTQETQYF	TGCGCCAGCAGCACCCAAGAGACCCAGTACTTC
TRBV29-1	.	.	TRBJ2-5	CSVTGRLGWETQYF	TGCAGCGTTACCGGACGCCTAGGGTGGGAGACCCAGTACTTC
TRBV19	TRBD2	few	TRBJ2-4	CASSTSGKNIQYF	TGTGCCAGTAGTACTAGCGGGAAAAACATTCAGTACTTC
TRBV29-1	.	.	TRBJ2-2	CSVDSGNTGELFF	TGCAGCGTTGATTCGGGGAACACCGGGGAGCTGTTTTTT
TRBV18	TRBD1	.	TRBJ2-7	CASSPTRQGLAEQYF	TGTGCCAGCTCACCTACCCGACAGGGCTTGGCCGAGCAGTACTTC
TRBV7-3	TRBD2	few	TRBJ2-1	CASRSLAGGPNEQFF	TGTGCCAGCAGGTCGCTAGCGGGAGGGCCCAATGAGCAGTTCTTC
TRBV19	TRBD1	few	TRBJ2-1	CASSILQGNEQFF	TGTGCCAGTAGTATACTACAGGGGAACGAGCAGTTCTTC
TRBV29-1	TRBD1	.	TRBJ1-1	CSAHQGAGRTEAFF	TGCAGCGCCCACCAGGGGGCTGGAAGGACTGAAGCTTTCTTT
TRBV5-1	.	.	TRBJ2-5	CASSFSRQETQYF	TGCGCCAGCAGCTTTAGCAGGCAAGAGACCCAGTACTTC
TRBV28	.	.	TRBJ1-2	CASSLVSRVGGYTF	TGTGCCAGCAGTCTAGTCTCCAGGGTAGGCGGCTACACCTTC
TRBV11-2	.	.	TRBJ1-6	CASSLVSTPLHF	TGTGCCAGCAGCTTAGTGTCTACACCCCTCCACTTT
TRBV6-6	.	many	TRBJ2-1	CASREYNEQFF	TGTGCCAGCAGGGAATACAATGAGCAGTTCTTC
TRBV29-1	.	.	TRBJ2-2	CSVETAGAYTGELFF	TGCAGCGTTGAAACGGCAGGGGCATACACCGGGGAGCTGTTTTTT
TRBV30	TRBD1	.	TRBJ1-1	CAWSWTGGTEAFF	TGTGCCTGGAGCTGGACAGGCGGGACTGAAGCTTTCTTT
TRBV28	TRBD2	few	TRBJ2-4	CASRTREGAKNIQYF	TGTGCCAGCAGAACCCGGGAGGGGGCCAAAAACATTCAGTACTTC
TRBV5-6	.	.	TRBJ2-7	CASSPLDSSYEQYF	TGTGCCAGCAGCCCTCTCGACAGCTCCTACGAGCAGTACTTC
TRBV19	TRBD1	.	TRBJ1-2	CASSGGQGFYGYTF	TGTGCCAGTAGTGGCGGACAGGGCTTCTATGGCTACACCTTC
TRBV30	.	.	TRBJ1-5	CAWSGGEWQPQHF	TGTGCCTGGAGTGGGGGAGAGTGGCAGCCCCAGCATTTT
TRBV6-5	.	.	TRBJ2-2	CASSYFTGELFF	TGTGCCAGCAGTTACTTTACCGGGGAGCTGTTTTTT
TRBV11-2	.	.	TRBJ2-7	CASSLGGVQYF	TGTGCCAGCAGCCTAGGGGGGGTGCAGTACTTC